This T cell receptor (beta chain) was captured in a study of shared clonotypes between healthy human individuals. At the level of the study: The composition of the donors was two women and three men aged 18 to 49. Points from the study as a whole: Only blood underwent sampling, and tissue repertoires likely differ. Large sequencing depth failed to make sorted-subset sequencing complete, rarefaction showed.

CD8 cells regarded as naive lacked CD45RO, were positively chosen for CCR7, and omitted terminally differentiated effector memory CD45RA+ cells. As regards this clone: Its antigen is undetermined.

Germline assignment: CDR1 MNHNY and CDR2 SVGAGI (reference sequence). Trimming cost V 2 bases and J 11 bases; bases outside gene matches: 5. This CDR3 region has 14 residues. Using immunoSEQ multiplex PCR, the repertoire was profiled, and TCRdb retains in-frame clones only, with some absent. The data show some 2,000,000 clones, with about 94% seen just once and 0.9% to 1.4% held by the top ten. This TCR was recovered from a man younger than 30 in good health. V is TRBV6-6 and J is TRBJ2-1; the match to TRBD2 covers 11 bases. Sequenced material: naive CD8+ T cells sorted from blood. The CDR3 protein is CASSYASGGLKQFF. The CDR3 region has the DNA TGTGCCAGCAGTTACGCTAGCGGGGGGTTGAAGCAGTTCTTC.